This is a list of T cell receptor beta chains from one sample in a study of cytomegalovirus exposure and HLA in healthy donors. Here immunoSEQ multiplex PCR was the method, and the copy in TCRdb shows in-frame clones only, minus some. In the table there are roughly 130,000 clones, roughly 80% of which are singletons. What was sequenced was PBMCs. The receptor source for this set is a man in his late teens or twenties in good health and CMV-seronegative. Each CDR3 is given with its conserved first and last residue. A D gene is named only where the DNA matches it firmly. Clone size is stated in some rows and not others, as once, few, many or a class when expanded.

D gene: NA; J gene: TRBJ1-5; V gene: TRBV7-2; clone size: NA; CDR3 protein: CASRQSGGSNQPQHF; CDR3 DNA: TGTGCCAGCAGGCAGAGCGGGGGAAGCAATCAGCCCCAGCATTTT
D gene: NA; J gene: TRBJ2-7; V gene: TRBV4-1; clone size: NA; CDR3 protein: CASSQGPGSYEQYF; CDR3 DNA: TGCGCCAGCAGCCAGGGCCCAGGATCCTACGAGCAGTACTTC
D gene: TRBD1; J gene: TRBJ2-7; V gene: TRBV11-3; clone size: NA; CDR3 protein: CASSPRTGVGYEQYF; CDR3 DNA: TGTGCCAGCAGCCCCCGGACAGGGGTTGGGTACGAGCAGTACTTC
D gene: NA; J gene: TRBJ2-2; V gene: TRBV7-7; clone size: NA; CDR3 protein: CASSLAPSAGELFF; CDR3 DNA: TGTGCTAGCAGCTTAGCCCCTTCGGCCGGGGAGCTGTTTTTT
D gene: NA; J gene: TRBJ1-2; V gene: TRBV27; clone size: NA; CDR3 protein: CASSFSGYGYTF; CDR3 DNA: TGTGCCAGCAGTTTCTCAGGGTATGGCTACACCTTC
D gene: NA; J gene: TRBJ1-4; V gene: TRBV6-5; clone size: NA; CDR3 protein: CASARRNEKLFF; CDR3 DNA: TGTGCCAGCGCGCGGCGAAATGAAAAACTGTTTTTT
D gene: NA; J gene: TRBJ1-5; V gene: TRBV19; clone size: NA; CDR3 protein: CATGRGSPQHF; CDR3 DNA: TGCGCCACAGGGAGGGGTTCGCCCCAGCATTTT
D gene: NA; J gene: TRBJ1-1; V gene: TRBV9; clone size: once; CDR3 protein: CASSPYGGDLNTEAFF; CDR3 DNA: TGTGCCAGCAGCCCCTATGGAGGCGACTTGAACACTGAAGCTTTCTTT
D gene: TRBD1; J gene: TRBJ2-1; V gene: TRBV7-9; clone size: NA; CDR3 protein: CASSLTGQALILGEQFF; CDR3 DNA: TGTGCCAGCAGCTTGACCGGACAGGCTTTAATATTAGGGGAGCAGTTCTTC
D gene: NA; J gene: TRBJ2-1; V gene: TRBV7-9; clone size: few; CDR3 protein: CSSSLGPPRGPLYNEQFF; CDR3 DNA: TGTTCCAGCAGCTTAGGCCCCCCCAGGGGACCTTTATACAATGAGCAGTTCTTC
D gene: NA; J gene: TRBJ2-7; V gene: TRBV7-6; clone size: once; CDR3 protein: CASRPEVRGGEQYF; CDR3 DNA: TGTGCCAGCAGACCCGAAGTCAGGGGTGGAGAGCAGTACTTC
D gene: NA; J gene: TRBJ2-7; V gene: TRBV11-2; clone size: NA; CDR3 protein: CASSFGTSGYEQYF; CDR3 DNA: TGTGCCAGCAGCTTCGGGACATCGGGATACGAGCAGTACTTC
D gene: TRBD1; J gene: TRBJ2-2; V gene: TRBV5-1; clone size: NA; CDR3 protein: CASSLQGPGELFF; CDR3 DNA: TGCGCCAGCAGCTTACAGGGGCCCGGGGAGCTGTTTTTT
D gene: NA; J gene: TRBJ1-1; V gene: TRBV6-1; clone size: NA; CDR3 protein: CASSEVQGTEAFF; CDR3 DNA: TGTGCCAGCAGTGAAGTACAGGGAACTGAAGCTTTCTTT
D gene: NA; J gene: TRBJ1-4; V gene: TRBV2; clone size: few; CDR3 protein: CASRAKGQISGEKLFF; CDR3 DNA: TGTGCCAGCAGGGCGAAAGGACAGATCAGTGGAGAAAAACTGTTTTTT
D gene: NA; J gene: TRBJ1-2; V gene: TRBV5-1; clone size: NA; CDR3 protein: CASSLDPANYGYTF; CDR3 DNA: TGCGCCAGCAGCTTGGATCCAGCTAACTATGGCTACACCTTC
D gene: NA; J gene: TRBJ1-1; V gene: TRBV30; clone size: NA; CDR3 protein: CAWSPGSNTEAFF; CDR3 DNA: TGTGCCTGGAGTCCAGGGTCGAACACTGAAGCTTTCTTT
D gene: NA; J gene: TRBJ2-4; V gene: TRBV6-1; clone size: NA; CDR3 protein: CASSDDTGRHIQYF; CDR3 DNA: TGTGCCAGCAGTGATGACACAGGGCGGCACATTCAGTACTTC
D gene: NA; J gene: TRBJ1-5; V gene: TRBV7-2; clone size: NA; CDR3 protein: CASSQQPYSNQPQHF; CDR3 DNA: TGTGCCAGCAGCCAACAGCCGTATAGCAATCAGCCCCAGCATTTT
D gene: NA; J gene: TRBJ2-1; V gene: TRBV5-4; clone size: once; CDR3 protein: CASSLATGTTYNEQFF; CDR3 DNA: TGTGCCAGCAGCTTGGCGACAGGAACAACCTACAATGAGCAGTTCTTC
D gene: NA; J gene: TRBJ2-7; V gene: TRBV7-8; clone size: NA; CDR3 protein: CASSLSGDGLKQYF; CDR3 DNA: TGTGCCAGCAGCCTTTCGGGGGACGGTCTAAAGCAGTACTTC
D gene: NA; J gene: TRBJ2-7; V gene: TRBV5-1; clone size: NA; CDR3 protein: CASSLELRTVGSEQYF; CDR3 DNA: TGCGCCAGCAGCTTGGAGTTGCGGACAGTAGGGAGCGAGCAGTACTTC
D gene: TRBD1; J gene: TRBJ2-5; V gene: TRBV7-2; clone size: NA; CDR3 protein: CASSLARGQGRETQYF; CDR3 DNA: TGTGCCAGCAGCTTAGCGCGGGGACAGGGACGGGAGACCCAGTACTTC
D gene: NA; J gene: TRBJ2-7; V gene: TRBV7-9; clone size: NA; CDR3 protein: CSSSLQRQVGRGAYEQYF; CDR3 DNA: TGTTCCAGCAGCTTACAGAGACAGGTCGGCCGGGGGGCCTACGAGCAGTACTTC
D gene: NA; J gene: TRBJ1-1; V gene: TRBV7-3; clone size: NA; CDR3 protein: CASSLTFRNEAFF; CDR3 DNA: TGTGCCAGCAGCTTAACGTTCAGAAATGAAGCTTTCTTT
D gene: TRBD1; J gene: TRBJ2-4; V gene: TRBV15; clone size: NA; CDR3 protein: CATSGRTGALIQYF; CDR3 DNA: TGTGCCACCAGCGGAAGGACAGGGGCACTCATTCAGTACTTC
D gene: NA; J gene: TRBJ2-7; V gene: TRBV9; clone size: once; CDR3 protein: CASSPGQKAYEQYF; CDR3 DNA: TGTGCCAGCAGCCCCGGACAGAAAGCATACGAGCAGTACTTC
D gene: NA; J gene: TRBJ1-6; V gene: TRBV9; clone size: NA; CDR3 protein: CASSVDPDSLNSPLHF; CDR3 DNA: TGTGCCAGCAGCGTAGACCCGGACAGCCTAAATTCACCCCTCCACTTT
D gene: TRBD1; J gene: TRBJ1-1; V gene: TRBV11-3; clone size: NA; CDR3 protein: CASSNDRGTEAFF; CDR3 DNA: TGTGCCAGCAGCAACGACAGGGGGACTGAAGCTTTCTTT
D gene: NA; J gene: TRBJ1-1; V gene: TRBV5-1; clone size: few; CDR3 protein: CASSLSPGDTEAFF; CDR3 DNA: TGCGCCAGCAGCTTGTCCCCCGGAGACACTGAAGCTTTCTTT
D gene: NA; J gene: TRBJ1-1; V gene: TRBV5-4; clone size: NA; CDR3 protein: CASSLQGGTEAFF; CDR3 DNA: TGTGCCAGCAGCTTACAGGGTGGCACTGAAGCTTTCTTT